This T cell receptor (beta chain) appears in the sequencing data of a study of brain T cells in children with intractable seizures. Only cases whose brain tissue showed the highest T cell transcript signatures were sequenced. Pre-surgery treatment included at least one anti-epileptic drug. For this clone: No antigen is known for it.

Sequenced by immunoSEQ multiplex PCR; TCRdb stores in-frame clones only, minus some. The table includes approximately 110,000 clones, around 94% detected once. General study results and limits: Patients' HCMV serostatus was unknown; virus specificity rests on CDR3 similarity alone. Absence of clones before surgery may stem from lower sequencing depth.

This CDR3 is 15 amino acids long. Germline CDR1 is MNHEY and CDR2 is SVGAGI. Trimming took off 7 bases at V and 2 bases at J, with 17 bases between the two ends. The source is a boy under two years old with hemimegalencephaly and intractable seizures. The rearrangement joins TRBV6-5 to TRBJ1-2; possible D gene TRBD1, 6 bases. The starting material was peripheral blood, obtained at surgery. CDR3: CASTEGGRTNYGYTF. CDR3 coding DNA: TGTGCCAGCACAGAGGGGGGCAGGACGAACTATGGCTACACCTTC.